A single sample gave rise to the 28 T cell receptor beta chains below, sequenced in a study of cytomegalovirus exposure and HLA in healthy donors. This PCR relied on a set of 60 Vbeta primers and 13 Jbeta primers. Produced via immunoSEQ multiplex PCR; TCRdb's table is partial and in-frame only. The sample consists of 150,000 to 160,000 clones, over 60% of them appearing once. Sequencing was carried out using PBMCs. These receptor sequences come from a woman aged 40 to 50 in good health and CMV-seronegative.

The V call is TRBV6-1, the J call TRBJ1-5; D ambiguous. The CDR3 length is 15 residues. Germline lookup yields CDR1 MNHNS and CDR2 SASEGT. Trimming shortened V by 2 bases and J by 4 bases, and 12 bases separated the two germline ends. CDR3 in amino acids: CASSEPGMGNQPQHF. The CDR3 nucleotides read TGTGCCAGCAGTGAACCGGGGATGGGAAATCAGCCCCAGCATTTT.

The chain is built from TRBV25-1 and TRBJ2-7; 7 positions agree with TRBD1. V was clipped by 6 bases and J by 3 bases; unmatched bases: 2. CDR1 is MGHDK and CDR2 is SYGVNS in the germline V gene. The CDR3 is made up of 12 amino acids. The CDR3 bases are TGTGCCAGCAGGGGACAGAGCTACGAGCAGTACTTC. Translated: CASRGQSYEQYF.

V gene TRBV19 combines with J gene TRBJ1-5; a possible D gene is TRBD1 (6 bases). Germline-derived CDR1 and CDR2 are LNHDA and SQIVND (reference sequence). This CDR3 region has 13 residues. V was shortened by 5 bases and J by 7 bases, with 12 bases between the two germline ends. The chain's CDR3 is CASSPGVGQPQHF. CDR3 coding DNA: TGTGCCAGTAGTCCAGGGGTAGGACAGCCCCAGCATTTT.

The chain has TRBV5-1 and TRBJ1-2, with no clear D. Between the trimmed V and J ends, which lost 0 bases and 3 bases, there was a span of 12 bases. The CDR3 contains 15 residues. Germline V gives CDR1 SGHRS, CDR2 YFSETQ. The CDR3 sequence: CASSLDSSGYYGYTF. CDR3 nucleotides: TGCGCCAGCAGCTTGGATTCTAGCGGCTACTATGGCTACACCTTC.

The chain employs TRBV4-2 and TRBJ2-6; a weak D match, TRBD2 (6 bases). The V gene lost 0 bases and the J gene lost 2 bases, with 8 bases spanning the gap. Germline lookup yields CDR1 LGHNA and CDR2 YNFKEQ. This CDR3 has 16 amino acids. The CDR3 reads CASSQDGGAGANVLTF. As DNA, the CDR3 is TGTGCCAGCAGCCAAGATGGAGGGGCTGGGGCCAACGTCCTGACTTTC.

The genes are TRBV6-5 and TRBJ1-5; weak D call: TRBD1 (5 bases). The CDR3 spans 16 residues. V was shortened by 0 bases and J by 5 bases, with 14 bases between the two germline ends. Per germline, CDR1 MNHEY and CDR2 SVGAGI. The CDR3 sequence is CASSYSSIGGDQPQHF. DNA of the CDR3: TGTGCCAGCAGTTACTCGAGTATCGGGGGGGATCAGCCCCAGCATTTT.

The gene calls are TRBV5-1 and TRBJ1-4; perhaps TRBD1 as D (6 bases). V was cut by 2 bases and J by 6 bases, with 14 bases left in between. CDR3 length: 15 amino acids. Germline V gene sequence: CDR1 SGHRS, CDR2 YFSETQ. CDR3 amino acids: CASSLGTGRHEKLFF. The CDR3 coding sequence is TGCGCCAGCAGCTTAGGTACAGGGCGGCATGAAAAACTGTTTTTT.

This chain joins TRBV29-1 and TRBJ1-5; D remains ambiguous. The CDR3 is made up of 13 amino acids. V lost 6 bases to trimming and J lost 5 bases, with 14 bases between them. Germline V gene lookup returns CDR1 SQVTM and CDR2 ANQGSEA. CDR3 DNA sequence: TGCAGCGTCGGGTTGGTCCCCGATCAGCCCCAGCATTTT. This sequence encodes CSVGLVPDQPQHF.

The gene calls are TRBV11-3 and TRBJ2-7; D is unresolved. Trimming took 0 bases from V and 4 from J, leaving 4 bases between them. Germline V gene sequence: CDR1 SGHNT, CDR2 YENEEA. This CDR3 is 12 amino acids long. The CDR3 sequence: CASSLDQYEQYF. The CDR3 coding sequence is TGTGCCAGCAGCTTAGATCAGTACGAGCAGTACTTC.

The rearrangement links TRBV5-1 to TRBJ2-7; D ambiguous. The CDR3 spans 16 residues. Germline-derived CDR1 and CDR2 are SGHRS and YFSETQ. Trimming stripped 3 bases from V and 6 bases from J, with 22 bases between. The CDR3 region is CASSYAPTADNSEQYF. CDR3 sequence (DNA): TGCGCCAGCAGCTATGCCCCGACGGCGGATAATTCCGAGCAGTACTTC.

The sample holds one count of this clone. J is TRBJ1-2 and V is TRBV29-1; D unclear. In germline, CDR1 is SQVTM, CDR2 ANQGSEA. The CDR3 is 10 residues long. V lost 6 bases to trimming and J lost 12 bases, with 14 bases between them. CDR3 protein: CSVLSGLHTF. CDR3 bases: TGCAGCGTCTTGTCAGGCCTCCACACCTTC.

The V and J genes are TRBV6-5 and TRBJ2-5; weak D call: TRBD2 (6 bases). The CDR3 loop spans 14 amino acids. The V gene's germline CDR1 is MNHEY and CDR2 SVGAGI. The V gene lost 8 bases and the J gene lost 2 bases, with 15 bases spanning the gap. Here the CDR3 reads CASGSLSGQETQYF. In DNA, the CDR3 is TGTGCCAGCGGGTCCCTTAGCGGACAAGAGACCCAGTACTTC.

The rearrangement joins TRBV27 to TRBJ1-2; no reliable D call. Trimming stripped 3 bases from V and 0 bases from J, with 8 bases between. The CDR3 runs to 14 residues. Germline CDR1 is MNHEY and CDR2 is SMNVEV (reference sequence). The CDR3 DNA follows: TGTGCCAGCAGTTTTGGCACAGCTAACTATGGCTACACCTTC. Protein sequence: CASSFGTANYGYTF.

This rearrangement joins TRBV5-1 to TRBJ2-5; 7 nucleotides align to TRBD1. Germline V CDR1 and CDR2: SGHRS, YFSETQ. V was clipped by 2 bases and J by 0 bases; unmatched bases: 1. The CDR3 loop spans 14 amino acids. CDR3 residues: CASSLGQDQETQYF. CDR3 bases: TGCGCCAGCAGCTTAGGACAGGACCAAGAGACCCAGTACTTC.

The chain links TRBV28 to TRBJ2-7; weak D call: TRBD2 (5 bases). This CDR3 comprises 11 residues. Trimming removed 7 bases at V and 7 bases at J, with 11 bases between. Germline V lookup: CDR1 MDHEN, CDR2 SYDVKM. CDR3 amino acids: CASTSPGEQYF. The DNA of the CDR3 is TGTGCCAGCACCTCCCCGGGGGAGCAGTACTTC. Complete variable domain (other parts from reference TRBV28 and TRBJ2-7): DVKVTQSSRYLVKRTGEKVFLECVQDMDHENMFWYRQDPGLGLRLIYFSYDVKMKEKGDIPEGYSVSREKKERFSLILESASTNQTSMYLCASTSPGEQYFGPGTRLTVT.

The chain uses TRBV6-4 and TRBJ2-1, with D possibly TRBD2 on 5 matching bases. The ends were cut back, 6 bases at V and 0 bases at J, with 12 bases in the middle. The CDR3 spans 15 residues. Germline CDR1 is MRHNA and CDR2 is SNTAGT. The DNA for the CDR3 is TGTGCCAGCAGCGGGATTGGGAGCTCCTACAATGAGCAGTTCTTC. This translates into CASSGIGSSYNEQFF.

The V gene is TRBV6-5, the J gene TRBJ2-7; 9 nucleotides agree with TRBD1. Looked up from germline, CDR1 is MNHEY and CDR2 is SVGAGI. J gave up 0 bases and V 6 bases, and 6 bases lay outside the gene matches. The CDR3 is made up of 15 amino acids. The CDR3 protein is CASRGGTGSSYEQYF. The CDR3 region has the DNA TGTGCCAGCAGGGGAGGGACAGGGAGCTCCTACGAGCAGTACTTC.

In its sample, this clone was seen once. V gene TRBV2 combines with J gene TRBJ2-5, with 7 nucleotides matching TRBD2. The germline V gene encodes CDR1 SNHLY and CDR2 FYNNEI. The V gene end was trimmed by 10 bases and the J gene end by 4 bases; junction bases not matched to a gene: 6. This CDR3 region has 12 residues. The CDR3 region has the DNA TGTGCCACCTCGTCGGGGGGAGAGACCCAGTACTTC. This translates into CATSSGGETQYF.

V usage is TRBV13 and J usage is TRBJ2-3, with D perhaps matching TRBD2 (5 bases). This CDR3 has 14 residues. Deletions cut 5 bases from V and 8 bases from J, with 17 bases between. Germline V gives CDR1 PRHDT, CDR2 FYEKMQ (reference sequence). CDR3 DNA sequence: TGTGCCAGCAGCCTTCCCACGAACGGAGGTACGCAGTATTTT. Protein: CASSLPTNGGTQYF. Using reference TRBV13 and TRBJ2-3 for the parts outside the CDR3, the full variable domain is AAGVIQSPRHLIKEKRETATLKCYPIPRHDTVYWYQQGPGQDPQFLISFYEKMQSDKGSIPDRFSAQQFSDYHSELNMSSLELGDSALYFCASSLPTNGGTQYFGPGTRLTVL.

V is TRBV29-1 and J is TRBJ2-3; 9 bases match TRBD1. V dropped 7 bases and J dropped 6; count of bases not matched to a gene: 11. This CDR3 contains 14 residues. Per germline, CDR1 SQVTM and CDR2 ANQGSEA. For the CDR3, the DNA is TGCAGCGCACCGGGACAGGGACTTCGGGATACGCAGTATTTT. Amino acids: CSAPGQGLRDTQYF.

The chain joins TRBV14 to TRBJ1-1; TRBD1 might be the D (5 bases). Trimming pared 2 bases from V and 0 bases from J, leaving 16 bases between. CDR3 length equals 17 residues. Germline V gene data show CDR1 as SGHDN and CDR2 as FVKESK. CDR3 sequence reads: CASSQWGGVGVNTEAFF. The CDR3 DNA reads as TGTGCCAGCAGCCAATGGGGGGGTGTTGGGGTGAACACTGAAGCTTTCTTT.

DNA of the CDR3: TGTGCCAGCAGCTTGCCGGGGAGGAATGAGCAGTTCTTC. It encodes CASSLPGRNEQFF. The chain uses TRBV5-4 and TRBJ2-1; TRBD2 is a possible D gene (6 bases). The germline V gene encodes CDR1 SGHNT and CDR2 YYREEE (reference sequence). V lost 1 base and J 7 bases, leaving 9 bases between the germline ends. CDR3 length: 13 residues.

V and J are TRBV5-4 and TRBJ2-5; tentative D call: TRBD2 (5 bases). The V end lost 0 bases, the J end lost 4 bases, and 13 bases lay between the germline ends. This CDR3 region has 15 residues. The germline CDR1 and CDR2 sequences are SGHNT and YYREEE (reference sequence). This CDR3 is CASSLEWGSVETQYF. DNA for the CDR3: TGTGCCAGCAGCTTGGAATGGGGTAGCGTAGAGACCCAGTACTTC.

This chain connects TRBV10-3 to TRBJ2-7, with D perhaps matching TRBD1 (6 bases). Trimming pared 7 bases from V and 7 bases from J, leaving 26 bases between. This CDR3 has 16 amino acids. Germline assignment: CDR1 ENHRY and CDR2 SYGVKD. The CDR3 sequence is CAITPNNRANLGEQYF. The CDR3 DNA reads TGTGCCATCACTCCAAATAACAGGGCCAACCTGGGAGAGCAGTACTTC.

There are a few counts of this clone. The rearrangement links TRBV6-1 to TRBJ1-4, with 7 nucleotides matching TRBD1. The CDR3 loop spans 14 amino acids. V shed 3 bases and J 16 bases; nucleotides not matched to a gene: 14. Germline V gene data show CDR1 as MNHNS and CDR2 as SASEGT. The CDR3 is CASSDGQRGPGGFF. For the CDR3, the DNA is TGTGCCAGCAGTGATGGACAGAGGGGGCCAGGGGGGTTTTTT.

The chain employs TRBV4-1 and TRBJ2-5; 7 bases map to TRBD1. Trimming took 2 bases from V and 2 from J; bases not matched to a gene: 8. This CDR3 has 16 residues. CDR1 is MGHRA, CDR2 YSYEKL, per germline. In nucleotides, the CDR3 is TGCGCCAGCAGCCAAATACCCGGGACAGTACAAGAGACCCAGTACTTC. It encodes CASSQIPGTVQETQYF.

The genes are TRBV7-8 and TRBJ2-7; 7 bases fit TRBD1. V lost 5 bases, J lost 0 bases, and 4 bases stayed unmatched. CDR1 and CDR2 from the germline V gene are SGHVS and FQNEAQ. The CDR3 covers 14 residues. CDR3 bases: TGTGCCAGCAGCCCTAGGGACAGCTCCTACGAGCAGTACTTC. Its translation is CASSPRDSSYEQYF.

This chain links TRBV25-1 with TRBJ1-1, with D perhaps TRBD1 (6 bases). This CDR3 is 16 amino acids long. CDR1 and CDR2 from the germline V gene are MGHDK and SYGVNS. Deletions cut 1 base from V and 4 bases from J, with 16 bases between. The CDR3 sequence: CASSEFYAGEGTEAFF. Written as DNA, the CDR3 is TGTGCCAGCAGTGAATTTTACGCAGGGGAGGGCACTGAAGCTTTCTTT.